This T cell receptor (beta chain) was sequenced in a study of shared clonotypes between healthy human individuals. Study-level information: Per donor, three plates held CD4 naive cells, three held CD4 memory, two held CD8 naive and one held CD8 memory. Whole-study results and caveats: The four-donor shared clonotypes exceeded non-shared clonotypes in generation probability, with non-shared ones scoring lower.

Note on this clone: Its specificity is unknown.

Profiling relied on immunoSEQ multiplex PCR, and the TCRdb table lists in-frame clones only, not all of them. The table has millions of clones, around 94% seen once. The CDR3 sequence is 14 residues long. J was trimmed by 4 bases and V by 5 bases; bases with no gene match: 1. The germline V gene encodes CDR1 MDHEN and CDR2 SYDVKM. This TCR came from a man aged 18 to 35 in good health. Sequenced material: naive CD4+ T cells sorted from blood. The subset: CD45RA+ positively selected. This sequence joins TRBV28 and TRBJ1-6; 8 bases match TRBD1. The CDR3 nucleotides read TGTGCCAGCAGTAGACAGGGGTATAATTCACCCCTCCACTTT. This encodes CASSRQGYNSPLHF.